A selection of T cell receptor beta chains follows, all from one sample in a study of blood T cell repertoires in COVID-19. Here immunoSEQ multiplex PCR was the method, and the copy in TCRdb shows in-frame clones only, minus some. The table shows fewer than 200,000 clones, with roughly 90% occurring only once. The sequencing sample was made of peripheral blood. All receptors come from a man younger than 35 with COVID-19, enrolled during active disease. The CDR3 runs from the conserved cysteine through the conserved F or W. The D gene is left open where the match is weak. Size tells how often a clone was seen (once, few, many) or the class of an expanded clone, and some rows leave it out.

abundance,len,v_gene,j_gene,d_gene,CDR3nt,CDR3aa
.,13,TRBV4-1,TRBJ2-5,.,TGCGCCAGCAGCTCGGCGGGGGCCCAGACCCAGTACTTC,CASSSAGAQTQYF
.,14,TRBV7-2,TRBJ2-7,.,TGTGCCAGCAGCGCCCGACAGAGCTCCTACGAGCAGTACTTC,CASSARQSSYEQYF
.,12,TRBV5-6,TRBJ2-7,.,TGTGCCAGCAGCCTTTCGTTTACAGAGCAGTACTTC,CASSLSFTEQYF
.,13,TRBV5-1,TRBJ2-7,TRBD1,TGCGCCAGCGGTACAGGGGACTCCTACGAGCAGTACTTC,CASGTGDSYEQYF
.,14,TRBV30,TRBJ1-2,.,TGTGCCTGGGAGGGCCCCGCACGGGGTCAGGGCTACACCTTC,CAWEGPARGQGYTF
.,15,TRBV9,TRBJ2-1,.,TGTGCCAGCAGCCGTCTAGCCGGCTCCTACAATGAGCAGTTCTTC,CASSRLAGSYNEQFF
.,19,TRBV19,TRBJ2-4,TRBD2,TGTGCCAGTAGTACCCCCCGCGCTAGCGGCTCTCACCCAGGGAACATTCAGTACTTC,CASSTPRASGSHPGNIQYF
.,16,TRBV7-9,TRBJ2-7,TRBD1,TGTGCCAGCAGCTTACCCCAGACAGGGGGCGAGTACGAGCAGTACTTC,CASSLPQTGGEYEQYF
.,17,TRBV11-2,TRBJ2-1,.,TGTGCCTCCAGCTTCCCCGTCGAGGGAGGCCCCTACAATGAGCAGTTCTTC,CASSFPVEGGPYNEQFF
.,17,TRBV21-1,TRBJ2-7,.,TGTGCCAGCAGCGAAAATCCGGGACTAGCGGGAGCCTACGAGCAGTACTTC,CASSENPGLAGAYEQYF
.,18,TRBV28,TRBJ2-3,.,TGTGCCAGCAGTTCGCATCGTCTAGCGCGTTCTAGCACAGATACGCAGTATTTT,CASSSHRLARSSTDTQYF
once,15,TRBV28,TRBJ2-1,TRBD1,TGTGCCAGCACCTTCCGACAGGGAGTCTACAATGAGCAGTTCTTC,CASTFRQGVYNEQFF
once,14,TRBV27,TRBJ2-2,.,TGTGCCAGCAGCGGAGGGCGTAACACCGGGGAGCTGTTTTTT,CASSGGRNTGELFF
.,15,TRBV5-4,TRBJ2-1,.,TGTGCCAGCAGCAGCAGGGGAGCCGGGGCCAATGAGCAGTTCTTC,CASSSRGAGANEQFF
.,14,TRBV19,TRBJ2-7,TRBD2,TGTGCCAGTAGGGCTAGCGGGAGAGTCTACGAGCAGTACTTC,CASRASGRVYEQYF
.,16,TRBV6-2/TRBV6-3,TRBJ2-7,TRBD2,TGTGCCAGCAGTTCCCTTGGGACTAGCGTGAGCTACGAGCAGTACTTC,CASSSLGTSVSYEQYF
.,16,TRBV27,TRBJ1-2,TRBD1,TGTGCCAGCAGGGGCAACAGACAGGGAGCTAACTATGGCTACACCTTC,CASRGNRQGANYGYTF
.,16,TRBV19,TRBJ2-3,TRBD2,TGTGCCAGTAGGGCGGTTCGTTTAGCGGGAAAGGATACGCAGTATTTT,CASRAVRLAGKDTQYF
.,19,TRBV7-9,TRBJ2-2,.,TGTGCCAGCAGCTTAATAAATCGGAACTACAATCGGGGCACCGGGGAGCTGTTTTTT,CASSLINRNYNRGTGELFF
.,16,TRBV5-1,TRBJ2-3,TRBD2,TGCGCCAGCAGCAGGGGACTAGCGGCCAGCACAGATACGCAGTATTTT,CASSRGLAASTDTQYF
.,15,TRBV3-1/TRBV3-2,TRBJ1-4,.,TGTGCCAGCAGCCAAGACTATGCAACTAATGAAAAACTGTTTTTT,CASSQDYATNEKLFF
.,14,TRBV24-1,TRBJ2-2,.,TGTGCCACCAGGCCGGGTTACGAGGCCGGGGAGCTGTTTTTT,CATRPGYEAGELFF
once,15,TRBV29-1,TRBJ2-2,TRBD2,TGCAGCGCCCAAGGTGCTAGCGGCAGCACCGGGGAGCTGTTTTTT,CSAQGASGSTGELFF